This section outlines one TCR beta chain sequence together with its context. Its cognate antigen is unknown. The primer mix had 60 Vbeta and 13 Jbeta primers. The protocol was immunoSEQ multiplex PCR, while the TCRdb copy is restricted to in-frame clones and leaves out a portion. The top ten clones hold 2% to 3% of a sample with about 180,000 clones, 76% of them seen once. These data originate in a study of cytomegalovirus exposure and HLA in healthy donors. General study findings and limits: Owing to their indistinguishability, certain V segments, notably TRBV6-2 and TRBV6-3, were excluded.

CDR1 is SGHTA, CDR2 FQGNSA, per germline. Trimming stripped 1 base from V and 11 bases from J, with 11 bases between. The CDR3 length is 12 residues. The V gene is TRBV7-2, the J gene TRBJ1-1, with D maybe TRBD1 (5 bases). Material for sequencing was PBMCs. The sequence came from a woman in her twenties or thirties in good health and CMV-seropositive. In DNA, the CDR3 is TGTGCCAGCAGCTTAGACGGGGGAAGGGCTTTCTTT. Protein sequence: CASSLDGGRAFF. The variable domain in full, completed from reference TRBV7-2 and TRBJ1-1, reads GAGVSQSPSNKVTEKGKDVELRCDPISGHTALYWYRQSLGQGLEFLIYFQGNSAPDKSGLPSDRFSAERTGGSVSTLTIQRTQQEDSAVYLCASSLDGGRAFFGQGTRLTVV.